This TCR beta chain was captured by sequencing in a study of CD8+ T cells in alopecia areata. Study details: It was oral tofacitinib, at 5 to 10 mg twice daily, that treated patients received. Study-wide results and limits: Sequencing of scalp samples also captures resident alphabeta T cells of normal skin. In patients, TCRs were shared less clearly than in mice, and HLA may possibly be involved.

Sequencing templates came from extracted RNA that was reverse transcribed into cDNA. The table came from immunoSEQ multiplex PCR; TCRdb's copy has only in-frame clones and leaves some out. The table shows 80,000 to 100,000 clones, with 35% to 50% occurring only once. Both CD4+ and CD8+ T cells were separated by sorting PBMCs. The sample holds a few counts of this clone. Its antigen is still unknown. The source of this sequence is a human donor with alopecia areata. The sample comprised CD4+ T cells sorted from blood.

The DNA of the CDR3 is TGCAGCGTGGGCTTAGGACAGACCACAGATACGCAGTATTTT. Residues: CSVGLGQTTDTQYF. The rearrangement links TRBV29-1 to TRBJ2-3, with D possibly being TRBD1 (6 bases). Germline CDR1 SQVTM, CDR2 ANQGSEA. CDR3 length: 14 residues. Between the trimmed V and J ends, which lost 6 bases and 2 bases, there was a span of 15 bases.